The text below deals with one T cell receptor (beta chain). The antigen is unknown. The CDR3 has 15 residues. Per germline, CDR1 MNHNS and CDR2 SASEGT. V lost 8 bases and J lost 1; bases outside the gene matches: 9. The data originate from a study of cytomegalovirus exposure and HLA in healthy donors. Study in general: Early release data held tens of millions of unique TCRs from HLA-typed donors. General study results and limits: The authors enumerated some 160 TCR beta chains as linked to cytomegalovirus.

It was with 60 Vbeta and 13 Jbeta primers that the PCR ran. Assay used: immunoSEQ multiplex PCR; TCRdb lists only in-frame clones, some missing. The data hold about 130,000 clones, with approximately 10% observed a single time. Sequencing was carried out using PBMCs. The V call is TRBV6-1, the J call TRBJ2-7, with 9 bases matching TRBD1. The TCR sequence derives from a young woman in good health and CMV-seropositive. The CDR3 loop reads CASLGDRGESYEQYF. The CDR3, as DNA: TGTGCCAGCTTAGGAGACAGGGGGGAGTCCTACGAGCAGTACTTC.